The 19 T cell receptor beta chains below all came from one sample that was sequenced in a study of CD8+ T cells in alopecia areata. The sample's treatment: oral pan-JAK inhibitor, 5-10 mg twice daily. Isolated RNA was reverse transcribed into cDNA used as the sequencing template. Assay: immunoSEQ multiplex PCR; the TCRdb copy retains only in-frame clones and omits some. Altogether 150,000 to 200,000 clones are present, more than 50% being singletons, with the ten largest covering approximately 1%. Sequencing used CD4+ T cells sorted from blood, obtained at week 24, from a patient treated with tofacitinib. The receptors stem from a human donor with alopecia areata.

The chain is built from TRBV14 and TRBJ2-3; D remains unclear. The germline V gene encodes CDR1 SGHDN and CDR2 FVKESK. The CDR3 has 13 residues. V lost 0 bases and J lost 7, with 8 bases in between. The DNA of the CDR3 is TGTGCCAGCAGCCAAGAGAGGAGAAATACGCAGTATTTT. Translated: CASSQERRNTQYF.

V is TRBV2 and J is TRBJ1-1; no clear D. Germline CDR1 reads SNHLY; CDR2 reads FYNNEI. CDR3 length equals 13 residues. The V end lost 2 bases, the J end lost 4 bases, and 8 bases lay between the germline ends. CDR3 in amino acids: CASSEHEGTEAFF. The DNA for the CDR3 is TGTGCCAGCAGTGAACATGAGGGCACTGAAGCTTTCTTT.

V gene TRBV10-3 combines with J gene TRBJ2-1; D is unclear. Trimming removed 0 bases from V and 11 bases from J, with 5 bases in between. Germline V gives CDR1 ENHRY, CDR2 SYGVKD. This CDR3 spans 11 amino acids. CDR3 sequence reads: CAISESRQQFF. CDR3 DNA: TGTGCCATCAGTGAGTCGAGGCAGCAGTTCTTC.

For the CDR3, the DNA is TGTGCCAGCAGTAACGGACAGGAAAATTCACCCCTCCACTTT. This sequence encodes CASSNGQENSPLHF. V usage is TRBV27 and J usage is TRBJ1-6, with TRBD1 identical over 7 bases. The length of the CDR3 is 14 residues. Losses at the gene ends were 5 bases for V and 7 bases for J; bases not matched to a gene: 5. CDR1 and CDR2 (germline): MNHEY, SMNVEV (reference sequence).

This chain joins TRBV25-1 and TRBJ1-5; a possible D gene is TRBD1 (6 bases). The V end lost 1 base, the J end lost 10 bases, and 23 bases lay between the germline ends. The CDR3 contains 17 residues. Germline loops: CDR1 MGHDK, CDR2 SYGVNS. In DNA form, the CDR3 reads TGTGCCAGCAGTGAATTTAGGGTTCACCCAGGGGCTGGTCCCCAGCATTTT. The encoded protein is CASSEFRVHPGAGPQHF.

The chain recombines TRBV30 with TRBJ2-7, with D possibly being TRBD1 (5 bases). Between the trimmed V and J ends, which lost 0 bases and 6 bases, there was a span of 24 bases. This CDR3 is 17 amino acids long. Germline assignment: CDR1 GTSNPN and CDR2 SVGIG (reference sequence). The CDR3 region has the DNA TGTGCCTGGAGTGTACAAATGATTTCTGACAGAGGCCGCGAGCAGTACTTC. Amino acids: CAWSVQMISDRGREQYF.

The chain combines TRBV25-1 with TRBJ1-2; D gene unclear. Trimming removed 6 bases from V and 7 bases from J, with 15 bases in between. The CDR3 length is 13 residues. The germline gives CDR1 MGHDK, CDR2 SYGVNS. The chain's CDR3 is CASSPGIGVGYTF. Here the CDR3 DNA reads TGTGCCAGCAGCCCGGGGATTGGCGTTGGCTACACCTTC.

This clone has only a few counts. V gene TRBV7-2 combines with J gene TRBJ1-1; D gene uncertain. Germline CDR1 reads SGHTA; CDR2 reads FQGNSA. There are 14 residues in the CDR3. V lost 3 bases and J lost 8, with 16 bases in between. CDR3 residues: CASSFQGGSREAFF. The CDR3 DNA follows: TGTGCCAGCAGCTTTCAAGGAGGGTCGCGGGAAGCTTTCTTT.

This clone was seen a handful of times. CDR3 DNA: TGTGCCAGCTCACCCGGATACGAGCAGTACTTC. Its protein is CASSPGYEQYF. The chain uses TRBV18 and TRBJ2-7; D gene ambiguous. V was pared by 3 bases and J by 4 bases, with 4 bases between. This CDR3 has 11 amino acids. The germline V gene encodes CDR1 KGHSH and CDR2 LQKENI.

This clone occurred a few times. The V call is TRBV29-1, the J call TRBJ2-1; 10 bases are shared with TRBD1. Germline trimming cut 5 bases from V and 7 bases from J; bases unmatched to any gene: 11. The CDR3 has 15 residues. The V gene's germline CDR1 is SQVTM and CDR2 ANQGSEA. CDR3 nucleotide sequence: TGCAGCGTTATACCGGGACAGGGGTATGTTAATGAGCAGTTCTTC. Its translation: CSVIPGQGYVNEQFF.

A single count supports this clone. The chain links TRBV29-1 to TRBJ2-7; D gene unclear. V was trimmed by 7 bases and J by 0 bases, leaving 7 bases between them. Germline CDR1 reads SQVTM; CDR2 reads ANQGSEA. This CDR3 contains 11 residues. CDR3 sequence: CSGTNSYEQYF. Here the CDR3 DNA reads TGCAGCGGCACAAACTCCTACGAGCAGTACTTC.

The rearrangement links TRBV29-1 to TRBJ2-7, with 8 bases aligning to TRBD1. J gave up 0 bases and V 3 bases, and 4 bases lay outside the gene matches. In germline, CDR1 is SQVTM, CDR2 ANQGSEA. CDR3 length: 14 amino acids. CDR3 residues: CSVDYGTGSYEQYF. CDR3 bases: TGCAGCGTTGATTATGGGACAGGCTCCTACGAGCAGTACTTC.

V gene TRBV30 combines with J gene TRBJ1-3; unclear D gene. Germline V gives CDR1 GTSNPN, CDR2 SVGIG (reference sequence). V lost 4 bases and J lost 4, with 5 bases in between. CDR3 length: 11 residues. This CDR3 reads CAWTAGNTIYF. CDR3 in DNA: TGTGCCTGGACAGCCGGAAACACCATATATTTT.

This clone was counted between two and nine times. J is TRBJ2-7 and V is TRBV30; 10 bases align to TRBD2. With 0 bases clipped from V and 0 bases from J, the junction kept 5 bases outside the gene matches. Germline lookup yields CDR1 GTSNPN and CDR2 SVGIG (reference sequence). The CDR3 length is 16 residues. CDR3 sequence (DNA): TGTGCCTGGAGTGTAAAGTTAGCGGGGGGCTCCTACGAGCAGTACTTC. It is translated as CAWSVKLAGGSYEQYF.

The J gene is TRBJ1-5, the V gene TRBV29-1; 7 bases map to TRBD1. This CDR3 is built from 12 residues. Germline CDR1 reads SQVTM; CDR2 reads ANQGSEA. V lost 7 bases and J lost 5; bases outside the gene matches: 5. The CDR3, as DNA: TGCAGCGGTCAGGGGGTGGATCAGCCCCAGCATTTT. Encoded protein: CSGQGVDQPQHF.

This clone showed up just a few times. V gene TRBV21-1 combines with J gene TRBJ1-5. TRBV21-1 is given as a pseudogene. The CDR3 extends over 21 amino acids. The CDR3 spells CASSKGAASTSRNVGNQPQHF. DNA for the CDR3: TGTGCCAGCAGCAAAGGGGCCGCGAGTACTTCCCGAAATGTAGGGAATCAGCCCCAGCATTTT.

This clone came up once. The chain joins TRBV19 to TRBJ1-4; D uncertain. This CDR3 spans 13 amino acids. V lost 8 bases and J 5 bases, leaving 12 bases between the germline ends. The V gene's germline CDR1 is LNHDA and CDR2 SQIVND (reference sequence). The CDR3 sequence is CASASTANEKLFF. The CDR3 nucleotides read TGTGCCAGTGCTTCGACGGCAAATGAAAAACTGTTTTTT.

The chain joins TRBV30 to TRBJ1-2; 8 nucleotides agree with TRBD1. This CDR3 has 13 residues. V trimming: 1 base; J trimming: 4 bases; junction bases outside the gene matches: 2. From germline, CDR1 is GTSNPN and CDR2 SVGIG (reference sequence). The CDR3 DNA reads TGTGCCTGGAGTGGAGGGACAGGCTATGGCTACACCTTC. Protein sequence: CAWSGGTGYGYTF.

This chain uses TRBV27 with TRBJ1-6; D is unresolved. Germline CDR1 is MNHEY and CDR2 is SMNVEV (reference sequence). The CDR3 covers 12 residues. Trimming took 3 bases from V and 8 from J, leaving 5 bases between them. Here the CDR3 DNA reads TGTGCCAGCAGTTTCGGCTATTCACCCCTCCACTTT. Translation gives CASSFGYSPLHF.